Following are 20 T cell receptor beta chains from one sample sequenced in a study of CD8 T cells in ankylosing spondylitis (dated by TCRdb to 2017 to 2019). The investigation overall reported the following: Blood from ankylosing spondylitis patients appeared to be characterized by a TCR beta motif made up of several highly homologous amino acid variants.

Library construction relied on 5' RACE. Instrument used: Illumina HiSeq 2500. In-frame beta chains were kept once TCRdb had trimmed the public reads at Q25 with fastp and called clones with MiXCR. Identical CDR3 proteins give one entry, which carries the most common genes and DNA. Here the sample has 750,000 to 850,000 distinct CDR3 sequences; over 9.5% occur a single time. The ten most abundant clones make up less than 0.65% of the sample. Antigens of these TCRs are unknown. Specimen: blood, either unsorted or a sorted T cell fraction (not recorded which). The receptor source for this set is a male donor with ankylosing spondylitis.

In this sample, this clonotype turned up a few times. The CDR3 is CSARDRTSSGNTIYF. In DNA, the CDR3 is TGCAGTGCTAGAGATCGGACAAGCTCTGGAAACACCATATATTTT. V and J are TRBV20-1 and TRBJ1-3, with a weak D call TRBD1 (5 bases). V was pared by 0 bases and J by 0 bases, with 9 bases between. CDR3 length equals 15 residues. Germline V CDR1 and CDR2: DFQATT, SNEGSKA (reference sequence).

This clonotype was observed a few times. J is TRBJ2-1 and V is TRBV29-1, with a possible D match to TRBD2 (6 bases). The CDR3 has 15 amino acids. Germline CDR1 is SQVTM and CDR2 is ANQGSEA. V lost 1 base to trimming and J lost 6 bases, with 16 bases between them. The CDR3 nucleotides are TGCAGCGTTGAAGGGGATCCTAGCGCGTTCAATGAGCAGTTCTTC. As protein: CSVEGDPSAFNEQFF.

This clonotype has a handful of counts. A much larger clone differs by one base, so this may be a read error. The gene calls are TRBV11-2 and TRBJ2-5, with TRBD2 as a possible D gene (6 bases). V shed 5 bases and J shed 3 bases, with 10 bases lying between them. CDR3 length: 13 residues. Germline V CDR1 and CDR2: SGHAT, FQNNGV. CDR3 region: CASSRIAEETQYF. The CDR3 bases are TGTGCCAGCAGCCGAATAGCGGAAGAGACCCAGTACTTC.

The chain combines TRBV20-1 with TRBJ2-3; 9 nucleotides match TRBD2. Germline V gives CDR1 DFQATT, CDR2 SNEGSKA (reference sequence). The CDR3 loop spans 15 amino acids. With 1 base clipped from V and 1 base from J, the junction kept 3 bases outside the gene matches. Here the CDR3 reads CSARARTSGTDTQYF. CDR3 in DNA: TGCAGTGCTAGAGCTCGGACTAGCGGCACAGATACGCAGTATTTT.

As concerns this clonotype: A single base separates this from a much larger clone, so it may be a read error. The chain is built from TRBV20-1 and TRBJ1-1; weak D call: TRBD1 (5 bases). CDR1 is DFQATT and CDR2 is SNEGSKA in the germline V gene (reference sequence). V lost 1 base and J 6 bases, leaving 9 bases between the germline ends. CDR3 length: 12 residues. The CDR3 bases are TGCAGTGCTAGAGGCCCGGGGGCTGAAGCTTTCTTT. Translation: CSARGPGAEAFF.

This clonotype was detected only a few times. The rearrangement links TRBV20-1 to TRBJ2-5; D may be TRBD1 (6 bases). Per the germline V gene, CDR1 is DFQATT and CDR2 is SNEGSKA (reference sequence). The V gene lost 8 bases and the J gene lost 5 bases, with 18 bases spanning the gap. This CDR3 is built from 13 residues. The DNA for the CDR3 is TGCAGTTCCTGGGTGGGGGCGAAGGAGACCCAGTACTTC. This codes for CSSWVGAKETQYF.

This clonotype showed up just a few times. V gene TRBV20-1 combines with J gene TRBJ2-7, with 7 bases lining up with TRBD2. Trimming took 4 bases from V and 7 from J; bases not matched to a gene: 13. CDR1 DFQATT and CDR2 SNEGSKA come from the germline V gene (reference sequence). The CDR3 is 14 residues long. The DNA for the CDR3 is TGCAGTGCTACCCCCGGGACTACCATACGAGAGCAGTACTTC. Translation: CSATPGTTIREQYF.

V gene TRBV3-1 combines with J gene TRBJ1-1, with D perhaps matching TRBD1 (5 bases). The V and J ends lost 0 bases and 10 bases respectively, with 12 bases between them. The germline V gene encodes CDR1 LGHDT and CDR2 YNNKEL (reference sequence). The CDR3 is 13 residues long. CDR3 sequence reads: CASSQDEGLRAFF. The CDR3 DNA reads TGTGCCAGCAGCCAAGATGAGGGGCTTAGAGCTTTCTTT.

This clonotype was detected a few times. V usage is TRBV7-6 and J usage is TRBJ1-2, with D possibly TRBD1 on 5 matching bases. Trimming pared 0 bases from V and 3 bases from J, leaving 17 bases between. Germline CDR1 reads SGHVS; CDR2 reads FNYEAQ. This CDR3 has 17 amino acids. This CDR3 reads CASSLAGQGARDYGYTF. For the CDR3, the DNA is TGTGCCAGCAGCTTAGCCGGGCAGGGCGCCCGGGACTATGGCTACACCTTC.

V is TRBV5-1 and J is TRBJ2-1; D not resolved. V shed 0 bases and J shed 4 bases, with 14 bases lying between them. CDR3 size: 16 residues. Germline V gene sequence: CDR1 SGHRS, CDR2 YFSETQ. The CDR3 is CASSLEGYFIYNEQFF. The DNA for the CDR3 is TGCGCCAGCAGCTTGGAAGGCTACTTTATATACAATGAGCAGTTCTTC.

This clonotype has more than one count but fewer than ten. The chain links TRBV6-2 or TRBV6-3 to TRBJ2-1, with a tentative D call TRBD2 (5 bases). The germline V gene has CDR1 MNHEY and CDR2 SVGEGT. The V end was cut by 1 base, the J end by 2 bases, with 9 bases between. The CDR3 totals 15 residues. CDR3 amino acids: CASSYWRTPYNEQFF. CDR3 nucleotide sequence: TGTGCCAGCAGTTACTGGCGGACTCCCTACAATGAGCAGTTCTTC.

The chain employs TRBV28 and TRBJ1-2; 7 positions agree with TRBD1. Trimming took 5 bases from V and 8 from J; bases not matched to a gene: 14. This CDR3 comprises 15 residues. Germline-derived CDR1 and CDR2 are MDHEN and SYDVKM. The CDR3 DNA is TGTGCCAGCAGTGCCCACCGACAGGGAGAAGGAGGCTACACCTTC. It codes for CASSAHRQGEGGYTF.

The sample holds many counts of this clonotype. J is TRBJ1-2 and V is TRBV29-1; D remains unclear. V was shortened by 4 bases and J by 5 bases, with 11 bases between the two germline ends. The CDR3 is made up of 12 amino acids. Per the germline V gene, CDR1 is SQVTM and CDR2 is ANQGSEA. This chain's CDR3 is CSVGVNQYGYTF. The DNA of the CDR3 is TGCAGCGTTGGGGTTAACCAGTATGGCTACACCTTC.

As DNA, the CDR3 is TGTGCCAGCAGCTTGTTTTCACGCCAATACGAGCAGTACTTC. Translated: CASSLFSRQYEQYF. This rearrangement joins TRBV5-6 to TRBJ2-7, with unresolved D. The CDR3 extends over 14 amino acids. The V end was cut by 1 base, the J end by 4 bases, with 12 bases between. From germline, CDR1 is SGHDT and CDR2 YYEEEE.

This clonotype was recorded a few times. Written as DNA, the CDR3 is TGTGCCAGCACCATGACCCGGGACAGTCTCCACGAGCAGTACTTC. This encodes CASTMTRDSLHEQYF. The rearrangement joins TRBV7-9 to TRBJ2-7; TRBD1 matches 7 bases. The CDR3 totals 15 residues. The junction had 14 bases not matched to a gene; V was cut back by 7 bases and J by 5 bases. Germline V gene sequence: CDR1 SEHNR, CDR2 FQNEAQ (reference sequence).

This clonotype was detected only a few times. V and J are TRBV20-1 and TRBJ1-2; tentatively, D is TRBD1 (5 bases). This CDR3 contains 14 residues. V lost 1 base and J lost 4, with 13 bases in between. Germline CDR1 is DFQATT and CDR2 is SNEGSKA (reference sequence). The CDR3 loop is CSARVGREIYGYTF. The CDR3, as DNA: TGCAGTGCTAGAGTAGGCAGGGAGATCTATGGCTACACCTTC.

V is TRBV10-3 and J is TRBJ2-7, with 7 bases identical to TRBD2. Germline CDR1 reads ENHRY; CDR2 reads SYGVKD. The CDR3 has 15 amino acids. Losses at the gene ends were 0 bases for V and 0 bases for J; bases not matched to a gene: 2. As DNA, the CDR3 is TGTGCCATCAGTGAGTCTCTAGCGGTCTCCTACGAGCAGTACTTC. Amino acids: CAISESLAVSYEQYF.

This clonotype came up a few times. The chain joins TRBV30 to TRBJ2-1; D uncertain. This CDR3 has 13 amino acids. Germline lookup yields CDR1 GTSNPN and CDR2 SVGIG (reference sequence). V was trimmed by 2 bases and J by 7 bases, leaving 12 bases between them. The CDR3 region is CAWSKTLKNEQFF. CDR3 nucleotide sequence: TGTGCCTGGAGTAAGACCCTAAAGAATGAGCAGTTCTTC.

The sample holds a few counts of this clonotype. The chain combines TRBV5-1 with TRBJ1-1, with a possible D match to TRBD1 (6 bases). Germline lookup yields CDR1 SGHRS and CDR2 YFSETQ. The CDR3 is made up of 14 amino acids. Trimming shortened V by 4 bases and J by 0 bases, and 10 bases separated the two germline ends. CDR3 sequence: CASSQQGLNTEAFF. The CDR3 DNA follows: TGCGCCAGCAGCCAACAGGGTTTGAACACTGAAGCTTTCTTT.

This sequence joins TRBV4-3 and TRBJ1-1; D is unclear. The CDR3 loop spans 13 amino acids. The V gene's germline CDR1 is LGHNA and CDR2 YSLEER. Between the trimmed V and J ends, which lost 1 base and 4 bases, there was a span of 7 bases. The CDR3 region is CASSQVPVTEAFF. In nucleotides, the CDR3 is TGCGCCAGCAGCCAAGTTCCGGTCACTGAAGCTTTCTTT.